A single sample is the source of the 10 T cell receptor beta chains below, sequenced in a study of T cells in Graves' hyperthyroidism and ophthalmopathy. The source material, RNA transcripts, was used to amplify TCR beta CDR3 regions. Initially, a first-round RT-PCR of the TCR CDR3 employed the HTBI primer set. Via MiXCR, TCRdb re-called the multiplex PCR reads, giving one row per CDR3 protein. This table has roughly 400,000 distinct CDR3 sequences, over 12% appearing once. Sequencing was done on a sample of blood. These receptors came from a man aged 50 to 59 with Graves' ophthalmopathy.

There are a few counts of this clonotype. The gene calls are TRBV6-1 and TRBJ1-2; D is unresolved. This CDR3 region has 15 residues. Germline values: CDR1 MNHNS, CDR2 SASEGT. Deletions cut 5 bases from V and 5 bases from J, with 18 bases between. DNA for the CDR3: TGTGCCAGCAGTCAACCTGCCCGGGGTCGGTATGGCTACACCTTC. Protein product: CASSQPARGRYGYTF.

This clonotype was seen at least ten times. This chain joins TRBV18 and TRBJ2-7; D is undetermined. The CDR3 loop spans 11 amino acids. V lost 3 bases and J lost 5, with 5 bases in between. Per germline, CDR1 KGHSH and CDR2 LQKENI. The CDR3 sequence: CASSPADEQYF. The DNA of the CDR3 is TGTGCCAGCTCACCCGCAGACGAGCAGTACTTC.

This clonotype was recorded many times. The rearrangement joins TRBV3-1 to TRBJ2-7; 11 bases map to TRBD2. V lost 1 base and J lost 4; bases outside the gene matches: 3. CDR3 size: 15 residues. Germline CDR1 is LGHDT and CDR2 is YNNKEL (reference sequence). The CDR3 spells CASSQATSGSYEQYF. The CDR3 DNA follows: TGTGCCAGCAGCCAAGCCACTAGCGGGAGTTACGAGCAGTACTTC.

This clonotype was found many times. CDR3 nucleotide sequence: TGTGCCAGCAGCCAAGCTTATCGGTTGAGCAACTATGGCTACACCTTC. Translated: CASSQAYRLSNYGYTF. The rearrangement uses TRBV3-1 and TRBJ1-2; D remains ambiguous. The CDR3 sequence is 16 residues long. With 1 base removed from V and 2 bases from J, the gap between germline ends came to 14 bases. Germline-derived CDR1 and CDR2 are LGHDT and YNNKEL (reference sequence).

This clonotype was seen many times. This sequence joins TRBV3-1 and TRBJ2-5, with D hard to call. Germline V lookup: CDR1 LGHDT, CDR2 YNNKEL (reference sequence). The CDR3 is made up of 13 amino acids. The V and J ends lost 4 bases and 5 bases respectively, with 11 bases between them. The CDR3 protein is CASSLNPKETQYF. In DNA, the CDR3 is TGTGCCAGCAGCCTAAATCCGAAGGAGACCCAGTACTTC.

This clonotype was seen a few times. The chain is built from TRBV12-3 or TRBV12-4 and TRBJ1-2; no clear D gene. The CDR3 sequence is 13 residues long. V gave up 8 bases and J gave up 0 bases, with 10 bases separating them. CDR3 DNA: TGTGCCAGCGGTGACACCACTAACTATGGCTACACCTTC. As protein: CASGDTTNYGYTF.

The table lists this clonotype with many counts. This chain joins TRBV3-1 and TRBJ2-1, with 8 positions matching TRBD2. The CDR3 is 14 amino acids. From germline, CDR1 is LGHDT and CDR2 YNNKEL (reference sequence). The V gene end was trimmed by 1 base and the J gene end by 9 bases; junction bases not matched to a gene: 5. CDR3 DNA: TGTGCCAGCAGCCAAGGTCCCACTAGCGGTGAGCAGTTCTTC. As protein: CASSQGPTSGEQFF.

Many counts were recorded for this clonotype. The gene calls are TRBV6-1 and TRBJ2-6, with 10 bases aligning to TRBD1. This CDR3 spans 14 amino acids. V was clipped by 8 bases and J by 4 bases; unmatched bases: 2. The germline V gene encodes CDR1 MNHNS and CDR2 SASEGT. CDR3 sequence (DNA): TGTGCCAGCGGGACAGGGGAAGGGGCCAACGTCCTGACTTTC. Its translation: CASGTGEGANVLTF.

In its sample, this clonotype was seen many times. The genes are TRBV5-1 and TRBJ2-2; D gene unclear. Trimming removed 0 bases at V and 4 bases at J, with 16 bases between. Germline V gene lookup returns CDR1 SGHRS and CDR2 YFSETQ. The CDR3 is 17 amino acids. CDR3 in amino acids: CASSLGLGRVGTGELFF. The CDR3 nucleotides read TGCGCCAGCAGCTTGGGGCTCGGTCGAGTCGGCACCGGGGAGCTGTTTTTT.

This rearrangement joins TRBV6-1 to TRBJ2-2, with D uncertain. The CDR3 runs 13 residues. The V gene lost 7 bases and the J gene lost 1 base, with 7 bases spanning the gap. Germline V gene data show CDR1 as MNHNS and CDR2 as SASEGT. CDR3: CASIQENTGELFF. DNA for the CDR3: TGTGCCAGCATCCAGGAGAACACCGGGGAGCTGTTTTTT.